The 18 T cell receptor beta chains below all came from one sample that was sequenced in a study of beta chain features in type 1 diabetes. The whole isolated RNA underwent reverse transcription, so sequencing captured expressed TCRB transcripts. TCRdb keeps only in-frame clones here, not all; method: immunoSEQ multiplex PCR. The sample yields 140,000 to 150,000 clones, about 44% seen once. The sequencing input was Tregs from blood. These receptors originate from a man younger than 30 in good health.

This chain uses TRBV6-6 with TRBJ2-1; the D gene is possibly TRBD2 (5 bases). CDR1 and CDR2 from the germline V gene are MNHNY and SVGAGI (reference sequence). V was clipped by 0 bases and J by 6 bases, with 15 bases between them. The length of the CDR3 is 16 residues. The CDR3 is CASSYSIPGSLNEQFF. Here the CDR3 DNA reads TGTGCCAGCAGTTACTCGATCCCGGGGAGTCTCAATGAGCAGTTCTTC.

V gene TRBV19 combines with J gene TRBJ2-1, with D perhaps TRBD1 (6 bases). This CDR3 is built from 13 residues. Germline V lookup: CDR1 LNHDA, CDR2 SQIVND (reference sequence). V lost 7 bases, J lost 4 bases, and 11 bases lay in between. CDR3 coding DNA: TGTGCCAGTACGGAAACAGGGTACAATGAGCAGTTCTTC. As protein: CASTETGYNEQFF.

The chain is built from TRBV7-2 and TRBJ1-5; D perhaps matches TRBD1 (6 bases). This CDR3 has 16 amino acids. The V gene lost 2 bases and the J gene lost 2 bases, with 13 bases spanning the gap. In germline, CDR1 is SGHTA, CDR2 FQGNSA. The DNA for the CDR3 is TGTGCCAGCAGCTTATACTCGGCAGGGGGCAATCAGCCCCAGCATTTT. Translation gives CASSLYSAGGNQPQHF.

The chain has TRBV30 and TRBJ1-5; perhaps TRBD1 as D (5 bases). The CDR3 has 13 amino acids. CDR1 GTSNPN and CDR2 SVGIG come from the germline V gene (reference sequence). V lost 0 bases to trimming and J lost 7 bases, with 10 bases between them. The CDR3 protein is CAWSVQALQPQHF. The CDR3 nucleotides read TGTGCCTGGAGTGTACAGGCCTTACAGCCCCAGCATTTT.

This clone was found a few times. J is TRBJ2-3 and V is TRBV4-2, with TRBD2 matching over 13 bases. This CDR3 has 17 amino acids. Germline V gene sequence: CDR1 LGHNA, CDR2 YNFKEQ. Trimming cost V 5 bases and J 1 base; bases outside gene matches: 6. Here the CDR3 DNA reads TGTGCCAGCAGCGCTCGACTAGCGGGGGGCCGCACAGATACGCAGTATTTT. It translates to CASSARLAGGRTDTQYF.

This chain links TRBV10-3 with TRBJ1-2; 10 positions agree with TRBD1. Germline V CDR1 and CDR2: ENHRY, SYGVKD. The CDR3 is 13 residues long. With V trimmed by 6 bases and J by 2 bases, 0 bases remained unmatched. DNA of the CDR3: TGTGCCATCAGGGACAGGGGGAACTATGGCTACACCTTC. Its translation: CAIRDRGNYGYTF.

CDR3: CASRKDNRETQYF. The CDR3 DNA reads TGTGCCAGCCGAAAGGACAATCGAGAGACCCAGTACTTC. This chain links TRBV28 with TRBJ2-5; possible D gene TRBD1, 5 bases. Germline V CDR1 and CDR2: MDHEN, SYDVKM. The V gene lost 8 bases and the J gene lost 4 bases, with 14 bases spanning the gap. CDR3 size: 13 residues.

This clone was detected only a few times. V gene TRBV2 combines with J gene TRBJ2-5; 11 nucleotides line up with TRBD2. The CDR3 is made up of 15 amino acids. Germline V gene data show CDR1 as SNHLY and CDR2 as FYNNEI. V shed 5 bases and J 4 bases; nucleotides not matched to a gene: 6. Here the CDR3 reads CASSQRTSGPETQYF. The CDR3 DNA is TGTGCCAGCAGTCAAAGGACTAGCGGGCCAGAGACCCAGTACTTC.

This clone appeared once. The chain carries TRBV6-4 and TRBJ2-7; D gene uncertain. This CDR3 has 12 amino acids. Germline V CDR1 and CDR2: MRHNA, SNTAGT. V was shortened by 5 bases and J by 3 bases, with 8 bases between the two germline ends. The CDR3 DNA reads TGTGCCAGCAGTAAAAAATACTACGAGCAGTACTTC. Protein product: CASSKKYYEQYF.

V usage is TRBV6-5 and J usage is TRBJ2-7, with a weak D call TRBD2 (5 bases). Trimming left V 2 bases short and J 4 bases short, with 12 bases between. CDR3 length: 14 residues. From germline, CDR1 is MNHEY and CDR2 SVGAGI. The CDR3 DNA follows: TGTGCCAGCAGTTACCTTGTACGGGGATACGAGCAGTACTTC. It specifies CASSYLVRGYEQYF.

V is TRBV29-1 and J is TRBJ2-5, with D maybe TRBD2 (5 bases). The germline V gene encodes CDR1 SQVTM and CDR2 ANQGSEA. This CDR3 has 13 amino acids. The V end lost 5 bases, the J end lost 5 bases, and 15 bases lay between the germline ends. This CDR3 reads CSVSRLEGETQYF. In DNA form, the CDR3 reads TGCAGCGTTAGTAGGCTAGAGGGCGAGACCCAGTACTTC.

The chain employs TRBV5-6 and TRBJ1-5; D gene unclear. With 2 bases removed from V and 2 bases from J, the gap between germline ends came to 5 bases. CDR3 length equals 13 residues. The germline CDR1 and CDR2 sequences are SGHDT and YYEEEE. The CDR3 nucleotides read TGTGCCAGCAGCTTCCAGGGCAATCAGCCCCAGCATTTT. The encoded protein is CASSFQGNQPQHF.

This chain links TRBV4-2 with TRBJ1-5; 8 nucleotides agree with TRBD1. The length of the CDR3 is 14 residues. Germline-derived CDR1 and CDR2 are LGHNA and YNFKEQ. Trimming took 4 bases from V and 7 from J; bases not matched to a gene: 6. DNA for the CDR3: TGTGCCAGCAGCCTCCGGACAGGGAACCAGCCCCAGCATTTT. Its translation is CASSLRTGNQPQHF.

The chain has TRBV18 and TRBJ2-1; 12 bases are shared with TRBD2. This CDR3 is built from 17 residues. Trimming took 3 bases from V and 4 from J; bases not matched to a gene: 7. Per the germline V gene, CDR1 is KGHSH and CDR2 is LQKENI. DNA for the CDR3: TGTGCCAGCTCACCGGGGCTAGCGGGAGGGCTATACAATGAGCAGTTCTTC. The encoded protein is CASSPGLAGGLYNEQFF. Looking up the rest from reference TRBV18 and TRBJ2-1 gives the full variable domain: NAGVMQNPRHLVRRRGQEARLRCSPMKGHSHVYWYRQLPEEGLKFMVYLQKENIIDESGMPKERFSAEFPKEGPSILRIQQVVRGDSAAYFCASSPGLAGGLYNEQFFGPGTRLTVL.

This clone was seen a few times. V gene TRBV7-9 combines with J gene TRBJ2-1, with D possibly being TRBD2 (7 bases). The V end lost 5 bases, the J end lost 3 bases, and 17 bases lay between the germline ends. Germline loops: CDR1 SEHNR, CDR2 FQNEAQ (reference sequence). This CDR3 region has 16 residues. The CDR3 DNA follows: TGTGCCAGCAGCGCGGGGGCTAGCGGTTACTACAATGAGCAGTTCTTC. Encoded protein: CASSAGASGYYNEQFF.

This chain links TRBV25-1 with TRBJ2-3; D gene unclear. This CDR3 is built from 13 residues. CDR1 is MGHDK, CDR2 SYGVNS, per germline. V lost 5 bases, J lost 6 bases, and 12 bases lay in between. The CDR3 bases are TGTGCCAGCAGTTTCCACCCTCGGGATACGCAGTATTTT. Translated: CASSFHPRDTQYF.

The CDR3 bases are TGCGCCAGCAGCTTCGGGGGAGGGGCTCGAGATGGCTACACCTTC. Protein sequence: CASSFGGGARDGYTF. The genes are TRBV5-1 and TRBJ1-2; tentatively, D is TRBD1 (5 bases). Germline CDR1 is SGHRS and CDR2 is YFSETQ. There are 15 residues in the CDR3. V was cut by 2 bases and J by 6 bases, with 17 bases left in between.

The chain uses TRBV28 and TRBJ1-2; 9 bases align to TRBD1. The CDR3 length is 13 residues. V dropped 7 bases and J dropped 7; count of bases not matched to a gene: 7. Germline assignment: CDR1 MDHEN and CDR2 SYDVKM. The chain's CDR3 is CASILQGARGYTF. Here the CDR3 DNA reads TGTGCCAGCATATTACAGGGGGCGCGTGGCTACACCTTC.